Shown below are 29 T cell receptor beta chains from a single sample sequenced in a study of blood T cell repertoires in COVID-19. Sequencing was performed with immunoSEQ multiplex PCR; in TCRdb, only in-frame clones are kept and a portion is missing. The sample contains more than 150,000 clones, over 75% of which appear only once. The sequencing sample was made of peripheral blood. These receptors all come from a man in his 70s who had recovered from COVID-19.

The chain employs TRBV10-2 and TRBJ2-1, with D perhaps matching TRBD2 (5 bases). V lost 5 bases and J lost 12, with 17 bases in between. The germline gives CDR1 WSHSY, CDR2 SAAADI. CDR3 length equals 13 residues. This CDR3 is CASSPGPPRGQFF. Here the CDR3 DNA reads TGCGCCAGCAGTCCGGGTCCCCCTCGGGGGCAGTTCTTC.

The V gene is TRBV7-8, the J gene TRBJ2-5, with D uncertain. Germline V CDR1 and CDR2: SGHVS, FQNEAQ. The CDR3 is 14 amino acids. V lost 5 bases, J lost 2 bases, and 12 bases lay in between. CDR3 nucleotide sequence: TGTGCCAGCAGCCCACAACTGAGGCAAGAGACCCAGTACTTC. Amino acid sequence: CASSPQLRQETQYF.

The chain recombines TRBV5-1 with TRBJ1-2; TRBD1 matches 8 bases. Trimming took 1 base from V and 4 from J; bases not matched to a gene: 9. The CDR3 is made up of 16 amino acids. Germline V CDR1 and CDR2: SGHRS, YFSETQ. The CDR3 DNA follows: TGCGCCAGCAGCTTGTCGTCTACAGGGGGTACCTATGGCTACACCTTC. Translating gives CASSLSSTGGTYGYTF.

The sample holds a few counts of this clone. The chain is built from TRBV5-1 and TRBJ2-7, with 12 positions matching TRBD2. Germline CDR1 SGHRS, CDR2 YFSETQ. This CDR3 contains 14 residues. The trim removed 3 bases at V and 6 bases at J, leaving 4 bases unmatched. This CDR3 reads CASSWTSGIGEQYF. CDR3 in DNA: TGCGCCAGCAGCTGGACTAGCGGGATCGGCGAGCAGTACTTC.

This clone was found once. V and J are TRBV19 and TRBJ1-2; 7 bases fit TRBD1. The germline CDR1 and CDR2 sequences are LNHDA and SQIVND (reference sequence). After removal of 5 bases from V and 3 bases from J, the junction contained 3 bases not matched to a gene. The CDR3 consists of 13 residues. For the CDR3, the DNA is TGTGCCAGTAGTGGGGGACAGTACTATGGCTACACCTTC. Amino acids: CASSGGQYYGYTF.

This clone was seen just once. The J gene is TRBJ2-5, the V gene TRBV5-4; TRBD2 matches 7 bases. V lost 3 bases, J lost 5 bases, and 7 bases stayed unmatched. Germline V gene sequence: CDR1 SGHNT, CDR2 YYREEE (reference sequence). The CDR3 length is 14 residues. The CDR3 DNA sequence: TGTGCCAGCAGCTCGCTCGGGGGAGGGGAGACCCAGTACTTC. Encoded protein: CASSSLGGGETQYF.

In this sample, this clone turned up a few times. J is TRBJ2-5 and V is TRBV7-2; 8 positions agree with TRBD2. Trimming at V came to 11 bases and at J to 7 bases, leaving 18 bases not matched to a gene. Germline CDR1 reads SGHTA; CDR2 reads FQGNSA. This CDR3 has 15 amino acids. CDR3: CASRGAGGPVGTQYF. The CDR3 DNA reads TGTGCCTCCAGGGGTGCGGGAGGCCCCGTGGGGACCCAGTACTTC.

The rearrangement uses TRBV6-2 or TRBV6-3 and TRBJ2-7; 7 positions match TRBD2. Looked up from germline, CDR1 is MNHEY and CDR2 is SVGEGT. The trim removed 3 bases at V and 4 bases at J, leaving 9 bases unmatched. The CDR3 loop spans 15 amino acids. CDR3 residues: CASSYGGRAYYEQYF. The CDR3 coding sequence is TGTGCCAGCAGTTATGGGGGGAGGGCCTATTACGAGCAGTACTTC.

This clone was seen more than once but under ten times. This chain joins TRBV7-2 and TRBJ2-7; 8 nucleotides align to TRBD2. Trimming at V came to 5 bases and at J to 0 bases, leaving 9 bases not matched to a gene. The CDR3 is 16 residues long. CDR1 is SGHTA and CDR2 is FQGNSA in the germline V gene. This CDR3 reads CASSLVGSGNSYEQYF. The CDR3 DNA sequence: TGTGCCAGCAGCCTGGTTGGTAGCGGGAACTCCTACGAGCAGTACTTC.

V and J are TRBV18 and TRBJ2-2; 9 nucleotides match TRBD2. Germline values: CDR1 KGHSH, CDR2 LQKENI. Losses at the gene ends were 7 bases for V and 5 bases for J; bases not matched to a gene: 5. The CDR3 is 14 residues long. The DNA of the CDR3 is TGTGCCAGCTGGCGGGAGGGCCGGACCGGGGAGCTGTTTTTT. Its protein is CASWREGRTGELFF.

The genes are TRBV3-1 (or the pseudogene TRBV3-2) and TRBJ2-1; D call uncertain. Germline V gives CDR1 LGHDT, CDR2 YNNKEL (reference sequence). Trimming removed 1 base from V and 6 bases from J, with 13 bases in between. CDR3 length: 15 amino acids. CDR3 in amino acids: CASSQAGSPSNEQFF. The CDR3, as DNA: TGTGCCAGCAGCCAAGCCGGGTCTCCCAGCAATGAGCAGTTCTTC.

The chain couples TRBV15 to TRBJ2-1; D call uncertain. Looked up from germline, CDR1 is LNHNV and CDR2 is YYDKDF (reference sequence). Trimming stripped 0 bases from V and 7 bases from J, with 13 bases between. This CDR3 region has 15 residues. The CDR3 region is CATSRDLNLRNEQFF. The CDR3 bases are TGTGCCACCAGCAGAGATCTGAACTTGCGGAATGAGCAGTTCTTC.

This clone was counted between two and nine times. This chain joins TRBV7-2 and TRBJ2-3, with D perhaps matching TRBD2 (6 bases). Germline CDR1 is SGHTA and CDR2 is FQGNSA. The CDR3 is made up of 14 amino acids. Trimming stripped 6 bases from V and 4 bases from J, with 14 bases between. CDR3 sequence: CASSFSGAPDTQYF. CDR3 nucleotides: TGTGCCAGCAGTTTTAGCGGAGCGCCAGATACGCAGTATTTT.

The chain is built from TRBV24-1 and TRBJ2-1, with 7 bases fitting TRBD2. This CDR3 contains 18 residues. V lost 5 bases to trimming and J lost 1 base; unmatched junction nucleotides: 13. Germline lookup yields CDR1 KGHDR and CDR2 SFDVKD. In DNA, the CDR3 is TGTGCCACCAGTGTGGGGGTAGAGGGAGGGCCGTCCTACAATGAGCAGTTCTTC. Amino acids: CATSVGVEGGPSYNEQFF.

This clone was detected a few times. CDR3 in amino acids: CASSIQQGSSYEQYF. Written as DNA, the CDR3 is TGTGCCAGTAGTATTCAACAGGGAAGCTCCTACGAGCAGTACTTC. This chain uses TRBV19 with TRBJ2-7; possibly TRBD1 for D (6 bases). This CDR3 is built from 15 residues. Germline values: CDR1 LNHDA, CDR2 SQIVND (reference sequence). Trimming removed 3 bases at V and 0 bases at J, with 12 bases between. The full variable domain, with the rest looked up from reference TRBV19 and TRBJ2-7, is DGGITQSPKYLFRKEGQNVTLSCEQNLNHDAMYWYRQDPGQGLRLIYYSQIVNDFQKGDIAEGYSVSREKKESFPLTVTSAQKNPTAFYLCASSIQQGSSYEQYFGPGTRLTVT.

The chain links TRBV9 to TRBJ2-7; TRBD1 might be the D (6 bases). Deletions cut 2 bases from V and 6 bases from J, with 21 bases between. The CDR3 has 16 residues. Germline CDR1 and CDR2: SGDLS and YYNGEE. The CDR3 bases are TGTGCCAGCAGCGTCAGCACGGACAGCGTAATGGGCGAGCAGTACTTC. As protein: CASSVSTDSVMGEQYF. The full variable domain, in which reference TRBV9 and TRBJ2-7 provide the parts outside the CDR3, is DSGVTQTPKHLITATGQRVTLRCSPRSGDLSVYWYQQSLDQGLQFLIQYYNGEERAKGNILERFSAQQFPDLHSELNLSSLELGDSALYFCASSVSTDSVMGEQYFGPGTRLTVT.

The rearrangement joins TRBV29-1 to TRBJ1-2; D is possibly TRBD1 (5 bases). Trimming left V 3 bases short and J 8 bases short, with 13 bases between. There are 12 residues in the CDR3. CDR1 and CDR2 (germline): SQVTM, ANQGSEA. The CDR3 region is CSVEGLGWGYTF. The CDR3 region has the DNA TGCAGCGTTGAGGGACTTGGGTGGGGCTACACCTTC.

This chain uses TRBV7-9 with TRBJ2-3; D might be TRBD2 (5 bases). Germline V CDR1 and CDR2: SEHNR, FQNEAQ (reference sequence). This CDR3 spans 14 amino acids. The V gene lost 2 bases and the J gene lost 5 bases, with 11 bases spanning the gap. This CDR3 is CASSLQPAGDTQYF. CDR3 sequence (DNA): TGTGCCAGCAGCTTACAGCCGGCGGGAGATACGCAGTATTTT.

J is TRBJ2-5 and V is TRBV10-1; D call uncertain. V was shortened by 3 bases and J by 4 bases, with 6 bases between the two germline ends. This CDR3 is built from 12 residues. In germline, CDR1 is WNHNN, CDR2 SYGVQD (reference sequence). CDR3 bases: TGCGCCAGCAGTGAAAGTAGAGAGACCCAGTACTTC. It encodes CASSESRETQYF.

V is TRBV12-5 and J is TRBJ1-1; the D is unclear. Germline V gene sequence: CDR1 LGHNT, CDR2 FRNRAP. The CDR3 spans 15 residues. V gave up 0 bases and J gave up 2 bases, with 10 bases separating them. The CDR3 is CASGLVPNLNTEAFF. CDR3 DNA sequence: TGTGCTAGTGGTTTGGTACCGAACTTAAACACTGAAGCTTTCTTT.

The chain employs TRBV5-1 and TRBJ1-1; TRBD1 matches at 8 bases. Looked up from germline, CDR1 is SGHRS and CDR2 is YFSETQ. The CDR3 is 14 amino acids. Trimming took 4 bases from V and 10 from J; bases not matched to a gene: 12. CDR3 DNA sequence: TGCGCCAGCAGCCAAGACCGACAGGGGAAGGGAGCTTTCTTT. It specifies CASSQDRQGKGAFF.

This chain joins TRBV5-5 and TRBJ2-3, with a tentative D call TRBD1 (6 bases). This CDR3 contains 17 residues. Germline CDR1 and CDR2: SGHKS and YYEKEE (reference sequence). Trimming stripped 4 bases from V and 1 base from J, with 19 bases between. Here the CDR3 DNA reads TGTGCCAGCAGCACCCGACAGGACCGTATTGGCACAGATACGCAGTATTTT. This encodes CASSTRQDRIGTDTQYF.

V usage is TRBV7-3 and J usage is TRBJ2-2, with 14 bases matching TRBD2. CDR1 and CDR2 (germline): SGHTA, FQGTGA. Trimming cost V 5 bases and J 4 bases; bases outside gene matches: 9. The CDR3 runs 18 residues. CDR3 sequence: CASSPGAGTSGSTGELFF. In nucleotides, the CDR3 is TGTGCCAGCAGCCCGGGGGCCGGGACTAGCGGGAGCACCGGGGAGCTGTTTTTT.

V usage is TRBV30 and J usage is TRBJ1-5; the D gene is possibly TRBD1 (6 bases). CDR3 length equals 13 residues. Germline V gives CDR1 GTSNPN, CDR2 SVGIG (reference sequence). Trimming removed 5 bases at V and 5 bases at J, with 13 bases between. The CDR3 region is CAWAQGIDQPQHF. The DNA for the CDR3 is TGTGCCTGGGCCCAGGGGATCGATCAGCCCCAGCATTTT.

V and J are TRBV9 and TRBJ1-6; TRBD1 agrees at 7 bases. The trim removed 0 bases at V and 7 bases at J, leaving 10 bases unmatched. The CDR3 has 17 amino acids. From germline, CDR1 is SGDLS and CDR2 YYNGEE. Written as DNA, the CDR3 is TGTGCCAGCAGCGTAGGAACCTCGGGACAGCTCAATTCACCCCTCCACTTT. Residues: CASSVGTSGQLNSPLHF.

This clone was recorded a few times. Other DNA sequences in this specimen translate into the identical CDR3. This chain joins TRBV12-3 or TRBV12-4 and TRBJ1-6; D is unclear. The CDR3 contains 12 residues. V was cut by 6 bases and J by 10 bases, with 10 bases left in between. In DNA, the CDR3 is TGTGCCAGCAGCCTTGAGGGATCACCCCTCCACTTT. Its translation is CASSLEGSPLHF.

V is TRBV6-5 and J is TRBJ1-5; TRBD1 matches 7 bases. CDR3 length: 13 amino acids. Trimming at V came to 5 bases and at J to 5 bases, leaving 3 bases not matched to a gene. Germline CDR1 and CDR2: MNHEY and SVGAGI. CDR3: CASSTTGDQPQHF. CDR3 DNA: TGTGCCAGCAGTACAACAGGGGATCAGCCCCAGCATTTT.

The table lists this clone with a count of one. The rearrangement uses TRBV6-5 and TRBJ1-1, with 9 bases that match TRBD1. The germline gives CDR1 MNHEY, CDR2 SVGAGI. Unmatched junction bases numbered 5, after V lost 5 bases and J lost 4 bases. The CDR3 has 14 amino acids. This chain's CDR3 is CASSPQTGGTEAFF. DNA for the CDR3: TGTGCCAGCAGTCCTCAGACAGGGGGCACTGAAGCTTTCTTT.

V and J are TRBV3-1 (or the pseudogene TRBV3-2) and TRBJ2-7; 7 bases line up with TRBD2. CDR3 length: 13 amino acids. Germline values: CDR1 LGHDT, CDR2 YNNKEL (reference sequence). Trimming at V came to 5 bases and at J to 3 bases, leaving 4 bases not matched to a gene. This chain's CDR3 is CASSTSVGYEQYF. The CDR3 DNA follows: TGTGCCAGCAGCACTAGCGTGGGCTACGAGCAGTACTTC.